This T cell receptor beta chain was captured in a study of blood T cell repertoires in COVID-19. Study background: The United States, Italy and Spain were the sources of the acute and convalescent COVID-19 samples.

Per the study methods: Nucleated cell number was recorded as an estimate derived from reference gene primer amplification. Only in-frame clones appear in the TCRdb table, and some are missing; sequencing was by immunoSEQ multiplex PCR. V and J calls and clone size are given by that table; D and trimming were obtained from the DNA. The sample includes some 69,000 clones, roughly 90% of them seen just once. This CDR3 contains 15 residues. Per the germline V gene, CDR1 is MNHNY and CDR2 is SVGAGI (reference sequence). V lost 5 bases and J lost 5; bases outside the gene matches: 7. The chain joins TRBV6-6 to TRBJ1-5, with TRBD1 matching over 9 bases. This receptor was identified in a man between 60 and 75 years old with acute or convalescent COVID-19. The sample taken for sequencing was peripheral blood. CDR3 nucleotide sequence: TGTGCCAGCAGTAAAGGACAGGGGCCGGATCAGCCCCAGCATTTT. This codes for CASSKGQGPDQPQHF.